Reported below is one TCR beta chain. The data are from a study of shared clonotypes between healthy human individuals. Germline V CDR1 and CDR2: SGHNT, YYREEE (reference sequence). This CDR3 region has 14 residues. Trimming left V 10 bases short and J 10 bases short, with 24 bases between. Generated by immunoSEQ multiplex PCR, the TCRdb table keeps only in-frame clones and is missing some. Of roughly 2.2 million clones in the sample, 85% to 95% are singletons; the top ten hold around 0.4%. Input material: naive CD4+ T cells from PBMCs. Regarding subset: CD45RA+ positively selected. This receptor was obtained from a man aged 18 to 30 in good health. Some clones in this sample may be carry-over from other donors' samples. The rearrangement joins TRBV5-4 to TRBJ2-1; possible D gene TRBD2, 6 bases. CDR3 amino acids: CAGRPSVRGEEQFF. The CDR3, as DNA: TGTGCCGGGAGGCCGAGCGTCCGCGGCGAGGAGCAGTTCTTC.